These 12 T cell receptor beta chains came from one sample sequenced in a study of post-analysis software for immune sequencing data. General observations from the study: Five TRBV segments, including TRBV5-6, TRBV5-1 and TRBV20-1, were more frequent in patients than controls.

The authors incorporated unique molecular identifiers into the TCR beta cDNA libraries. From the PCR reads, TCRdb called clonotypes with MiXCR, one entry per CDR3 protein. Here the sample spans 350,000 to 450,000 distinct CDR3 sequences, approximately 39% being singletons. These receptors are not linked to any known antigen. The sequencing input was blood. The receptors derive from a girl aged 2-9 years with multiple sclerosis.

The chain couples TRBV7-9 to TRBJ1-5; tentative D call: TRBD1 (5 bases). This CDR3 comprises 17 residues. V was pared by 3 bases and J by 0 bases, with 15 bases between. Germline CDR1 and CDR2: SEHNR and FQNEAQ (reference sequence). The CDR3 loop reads CASSLGLLRDSNQPQHF. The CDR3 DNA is TGTGCCAGCAGCTTGGGACTTCTGCGGGATAGCAATCAGCCCCAGCATTTT.

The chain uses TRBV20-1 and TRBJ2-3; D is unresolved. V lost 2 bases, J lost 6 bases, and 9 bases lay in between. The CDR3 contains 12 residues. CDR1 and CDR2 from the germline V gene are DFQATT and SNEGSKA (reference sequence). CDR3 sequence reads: CSARSLTDTQYF. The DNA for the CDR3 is TGCAGTGCTAGATCCCTTACTGATACGCAGTATTTT.

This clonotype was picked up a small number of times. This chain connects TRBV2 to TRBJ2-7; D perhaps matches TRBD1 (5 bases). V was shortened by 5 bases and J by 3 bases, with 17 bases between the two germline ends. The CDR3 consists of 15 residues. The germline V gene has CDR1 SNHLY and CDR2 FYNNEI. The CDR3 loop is CASSLTGRNNYEQYF. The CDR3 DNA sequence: TGTGCCAGCAGTCTTACAGGAAGGAACAACTACGAGCAGTACTTC.

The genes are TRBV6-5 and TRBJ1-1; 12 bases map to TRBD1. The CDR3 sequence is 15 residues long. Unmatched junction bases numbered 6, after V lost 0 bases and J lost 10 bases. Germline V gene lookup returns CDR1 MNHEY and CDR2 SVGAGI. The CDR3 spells CASSYSRGTGGIAFF. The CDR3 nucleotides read TGTGCCAGCAGTTACTCGAGGGGGACAGGGGGCATAGCTTTCTTT.

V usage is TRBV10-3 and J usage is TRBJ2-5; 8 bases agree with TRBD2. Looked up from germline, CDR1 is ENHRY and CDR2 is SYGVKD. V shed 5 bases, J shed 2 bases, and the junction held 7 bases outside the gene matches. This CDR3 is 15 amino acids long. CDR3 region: CAISSLAGDQETQYF. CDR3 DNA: TGTGCCATCAGTTCGCTAGCGGGTGATCAAGAGACCCAGTACTTC.

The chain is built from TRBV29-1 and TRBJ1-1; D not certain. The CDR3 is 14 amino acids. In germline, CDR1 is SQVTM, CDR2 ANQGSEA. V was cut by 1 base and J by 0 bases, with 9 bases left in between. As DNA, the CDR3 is TGCAGCGTTGAAGTACGCGCCATGAACACTGAAGCTTTCTTT. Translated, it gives CSVEVRAMNTEAFF. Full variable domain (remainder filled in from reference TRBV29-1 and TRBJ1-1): SAVISQKPSRDICQRGTSLTIQCQVDSQVTMMFWYRQQPGQSLTLIATANQGSEATYESGFVIDKFPISRPNLTFSTLTVSNMSPEDSSIYLCSVEVRAMNTEAFFGQGTRLTVV.

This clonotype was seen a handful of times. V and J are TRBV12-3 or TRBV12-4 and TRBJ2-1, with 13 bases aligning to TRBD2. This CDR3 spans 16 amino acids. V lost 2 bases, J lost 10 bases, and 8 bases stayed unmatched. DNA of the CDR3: TGTGCCAGCAGTTTAAGTCTTCCGGGACTAGCGGGGGAGCAGTTCTTC. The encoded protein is CASSLSLPGLAGEQFF.

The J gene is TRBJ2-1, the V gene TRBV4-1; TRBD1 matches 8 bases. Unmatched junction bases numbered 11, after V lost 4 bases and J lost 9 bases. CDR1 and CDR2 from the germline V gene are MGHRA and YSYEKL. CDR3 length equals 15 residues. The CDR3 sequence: CASSPTGAGISEQFF. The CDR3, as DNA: TGCGCCAGCAGCCCGACAGGGGCTGGCATTAGTGAGCAGTTCTTC.

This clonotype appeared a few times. DNA of the CDR3: TGCAGCGTTGAACTAGGTACCACCTACGAGCAGTACTTC. Translation: CSVELGTTYEQYF. The chain has TRBV29-1 and TRBJ2-7, with D unresolved. The V end lost 2 bases, the J end lost 2 bases, and 10 bases lay between the germline ends. Germline CDR1 and CDR2: SQVTM and ANQGSEA. The CDR3 extends over 13 amino acids.

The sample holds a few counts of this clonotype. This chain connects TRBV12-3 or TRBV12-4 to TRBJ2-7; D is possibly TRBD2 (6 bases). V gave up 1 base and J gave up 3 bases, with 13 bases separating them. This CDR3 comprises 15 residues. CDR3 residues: CASSLVGGSLYEQYF. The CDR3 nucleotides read TGTGCCAGCAGTTTAGTCGGAGGGAGCCTCTACGAGCAGTACTTC.

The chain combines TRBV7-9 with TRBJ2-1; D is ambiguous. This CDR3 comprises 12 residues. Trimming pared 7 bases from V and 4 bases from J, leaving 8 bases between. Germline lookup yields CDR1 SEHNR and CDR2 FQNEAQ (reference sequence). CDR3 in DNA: TGTGCCAGCACGACCGATTACAATGAGCAGTTCTTC. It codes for CASTTDYNEQFF. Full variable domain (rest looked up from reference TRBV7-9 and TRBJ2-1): DTGVSQNPRHKITKRGQNVTFRCDPISEHNRLYWYRQTLGQGPEFLTYFQNEAQLEKSRLLSDRFSAERPKGSFSTLEIQRTEQGDSAMYLCASTTDYNEQFFGPGTRLTVL.

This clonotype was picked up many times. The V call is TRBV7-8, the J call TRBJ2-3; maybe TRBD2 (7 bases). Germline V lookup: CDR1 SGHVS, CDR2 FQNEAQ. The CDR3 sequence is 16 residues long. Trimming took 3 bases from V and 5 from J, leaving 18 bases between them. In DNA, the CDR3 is TGTGCCAGCAGCTTTGGGTGGGGAGGGGGGCAAGATACGCAGTATTTT. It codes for CASSFGWGGGQDTQYF.